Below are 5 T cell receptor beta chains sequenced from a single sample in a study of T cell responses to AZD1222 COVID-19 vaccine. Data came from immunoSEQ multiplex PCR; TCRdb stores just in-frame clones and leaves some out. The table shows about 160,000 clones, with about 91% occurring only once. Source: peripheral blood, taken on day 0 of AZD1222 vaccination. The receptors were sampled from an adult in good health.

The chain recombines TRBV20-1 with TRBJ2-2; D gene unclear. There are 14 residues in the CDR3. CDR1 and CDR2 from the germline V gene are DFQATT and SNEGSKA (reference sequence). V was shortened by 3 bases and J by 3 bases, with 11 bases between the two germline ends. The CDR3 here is CSASQPGHTGELFF. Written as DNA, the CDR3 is TGCAGTGCTAGTCAGCCAGGCCACACCGGGGAGCTGTTTTTT.

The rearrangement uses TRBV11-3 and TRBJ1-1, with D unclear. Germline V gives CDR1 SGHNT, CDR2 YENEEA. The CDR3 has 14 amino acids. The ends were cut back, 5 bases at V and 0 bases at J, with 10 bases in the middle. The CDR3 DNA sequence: TGTGCCAGCAGCCCCGGACGGATGAACACTGAAGCTTTCTTT. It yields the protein CASSPGRMNTEAFF.

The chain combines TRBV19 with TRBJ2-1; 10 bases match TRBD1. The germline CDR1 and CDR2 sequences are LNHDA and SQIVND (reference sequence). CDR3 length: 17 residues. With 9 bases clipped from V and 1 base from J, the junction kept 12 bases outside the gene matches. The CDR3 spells CASSTGGWGASYNEQFF. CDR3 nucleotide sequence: TGTGCCAGCTCGACAGGGGGCTGGGGAGCGTCCTACAATGAGCAGTTCTTC.

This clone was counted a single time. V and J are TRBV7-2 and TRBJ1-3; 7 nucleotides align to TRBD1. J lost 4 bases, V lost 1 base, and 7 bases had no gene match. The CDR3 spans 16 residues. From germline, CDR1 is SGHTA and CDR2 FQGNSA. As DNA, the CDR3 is TGTGCCAGCAGCTTAGGGGCAGGGGGGACAGGAAACACCATATATTTT. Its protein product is CASSLGAGGTGNTIYF.

CDR3 bases: TGCGCCAGCAGCCAAGGAGGGACTAGCGGATACGAGCAGTACTTC. Amino acids: CASSQGGTSGYEQYF. The V gene is TRBV4-3, the J gene TRBJ2-7; 11 nucleotides align to TRBD2. The CDR3 is 15 residues long. Germline values: CDR1 LGHNA, CDR2 YSLEER. Trimming cost V 1 base and J 4 bases; bases outside gene matches: 3.